The 21 T cell receptor beta chains below come from one sample, sequenced in a study of OX40 agonist ivuxolimab in advanced cancers. The receptor library was made with the immunoSEQ multiplex PCR assay. TCRdb mirrors the immuneACCESS table, restricted to in-frame sequences. Some clones are absent from its copies; in checked studies, under half trace to an unresolved V gene, and the reason for the others is unknown. Across this sample there are 75,000 to 95,000 clones, with around nine tenths seen only once. Clones ranked in the top ten supply 2.5% to 3% of the sample. Sequenced here: CD4+ or CD8+ T cells sorted from blood, sampled in a trial of the OX40 agonist ivuxolimab. The receptors shown here come from an adult with an advanced solid tumor such as melanoma, head and neck, liver or kidney cancer.

The rearrangement uses TRBV7-9 and TRBJ1-1, with TRBD1 identical over 7 bases. The CDR3 contains 15 residues. V trimming: 0 bases; J trimming: 5 bases; junction bases outside the gene matches: 6. Germline loops: CDR1 SEHNR, CDR2 FQNEAQ (reference sequence). CDR3 sequence reads: CASSLALGGETEAFF. Written as DNA, the CDR3 is TGTGCCAGCAGCTTAGCGCTAGGGGGCGAAACTGAAGCTTTCTTT. Filled out from reference TRBV7-9 and TRBJ1-1, the complete variable domain reads DTGVSQNPRHKITKRGQNVTFRCDPISEHNRLYWYRQTLGQGPEFLTYFQNEAQLEKSRLLSDRFSAERPKGSFSTLEIQRTEQGDSAMYLCASSLALGGETEAFFGQGTRLTVV.

In this sample, this clone turned up once. The chain has TRBV2 and TRBJ2-2; the D gene is possibly TRBD1 (5 bases). Germline V lookup: CDR1 SNHLY, CDR2 FYNNEI. This CDR3 is 14 amino acids long. V dropped 5 bases and J dropped 4 bases, with 11 bases sitting between them. CDR3 nucleotide sequence: TGTGCCAGCAGTCGTAGACAGCGCACCGGGGAGCTGTTTTTT. This translates into CASSRRQRTGELFF.

This chain connects TRBV4-2 to TRBJ2-3; a weak D match, TRBD1 (6 bases). V lost 4 bases and J 4 bases, leaving 15 bases between the germline ends. Germline V gives CDR1 LGHNA, CDR2 YNFKEQ. This CDR3 has 15 amino acids. CDR3 coding DNA: TGTGCCAGCAGCCGCAATACAGGGAATCCAGATACGCAGTATTTT. Translating gives CASSRNTGNPDTQYF.

The chain has TRBV9 and TRBJ2-7, with 9 bases lining up with TRBD1. The CDR3 is 15 residues long. With V trimmed by 0 bases and J by 5 bases, 6 bases remained unmatched. In germline, CDR1 is SGDLS, CDR2 YYNGEE. The CDR3 loop reads CASSVGHRGLDEQYF. The CDR3 coding sequence is TGTGCCAGCAGCGTAGGTCACAGGGGGCTCGACGAGCAGTACTTC.

This chain links TRBV15 with TRBJ2-1; D is perhaps TRBD2 (5 bases). The V and J ends lost 4 bases and 3 bases respectively, with 10 bases between them. The CDR3 consists of 14 residues. Germline V CDR1 and CDR2: LNHNV, YYDKDF (reference sequence). This chain's CDR3 is CATSTLRDYNEQFF. DNA for the CDR3: TGTGCCACCAGCACCCTCCGGGACTACAATGAGCAGTTCTTC.

The chain joins TRBV6-6 to TRBJ1-5; tentative D call: TRBD1 (6 bases). Trimming shortened V by 5 bases and J by 5 bases, and 16 bases separated the two germline ends. The CDR3 is 15 amino acids. Germline lookup yields CDR1 MNHNY and CDR2 SVGAGI (reference sequence). The DNA of the CDR3 is TGTGCCAGCAGTCCGGGGGGGCTAAATTATCAGCCCCAGCATTTT. Translating it yields CASSPGGLNYQPQHF.

This clone was counted a single time. V usage is TRBV30 and J usage is TRBJ1-5, with D hard to call. This CDR3 region has 13 residues. Germline V lookup: CDR1 GTSNPN, CDR2 SVGIG (reference sequence). V was clipped by 3 bases and J by 4 bases, with 10 bases between them. CDR3: CAWSREGNQPQHF. The CDR3 bases are TGTGCCTGGAGCCGGGAGGGAAATCAGCCCCAGCATTTT. Drawing the rest from reference TRBV30 and TRBJ1-5, the complete variable domain is SQTIHQWPATLVQPVGSPLSLECTVEGTSNPNLYWYRQAAGRGLQLLFYSVGIGQISSEVPQNLSASRPQDRQFILSSKKLLLSDSGFYLCAWSREGNQPQHFGDGTRLSIL.

The V and J genes are TRBV18 and TRBJ2-3; 10 bases are shared with TRBD1. The CDR3 extends over 18 amino acids. The germline gives CDR1 KGHSH, CDR2 LQKENI. V gave up 5 bases and J gave up 1 base; unmatched junction bases: 12. This CDR3 reads CASSLNDLGTGGTDTQYF. The CDR3 nucleotides are TGTGCCAGCTCATTAAACGATCTCGGGACAGGGGGCACAGATACGCAGTATTTT.

The V call is TRBV11-2, the J call TRBJ2-7, with 12 bases that match TRBD1. Trimming at V came to 9 bases and at J to 6 bases, leaving 15 bases not matched to a gene. Germline V gene sequence: CDR1 SGHAT, CDR2 FQNNGV. The CDR3 is made up of 16 amino acids. The CDR3 nucleotides are TGTGCCAGTACGACGAAGAGGGGGGACAGGGGGCCCGAGCAGTACTTC. It encodes CASTTKRGDRGPEQYF.

This rearrangement joins TRBV28 to TRBJ2-3, with TRBD1 as a possible D gene (5 bases). Trimming removed 3 bases from V and 1 base from J, with 17 bases in between. There are 17 residues in the CDR3. Germline V gene data show CDR1 as MDHEN and CDR2 as SYDVKM. CDR3 in amino acids: CASSLGAWGEGTDTQYF. For the CDR3, the DNA is TGTGCCAGCAGTTTGGGCGCGTGGGGCGAAGGCACAGATACGCAGTATTTT.

The CDR3 is CASSGLAGAATGELFF. The CDR3 region has the DNA TGTGCCAGCAGTGGATTAGCGGGGGCCGCCACCGGGGAGCTGTTTTTT. The chain employs TRBV25-1 and TRBJ2-2; TRBD2 agrees at 9 bases. Germline values: CDR1 MGHDK, CDR2 SYGVNS. The CDR3 consists of 16 residues. The ends lost 4 bases at V and 4 bases at J; junction bases unmatched: 7.

The V gene is TRBV2, the J gene TRBJ1-1, with D possibly matching TRBD1 (5 bases). V was pared by 8 bases and J by 4 bases, with 11 bases between. From germline, CDR1 is SNHLY and CDR2 FYNNEI. The CDR3 covers 12 residues. The CDR3: CASSRQTTEAFF. In nucleotides, the CDR3 is TGTGCCAGCTCACGACAGACCACTGAAGCTTTCTTT.

The sample holds one count of this clone. This sequence joins TRBV30 and TRBJ1-3; D is uncertain. V dropped 2 bases and J dropped 4 bases, with 9 bases sitting between them. The CDR3 extends over 13 amino acids. Germline-derived CDR1 and CDR2 are GTSNPN and SVGIG (reference sequence). CDR3 loop: CAWSSGSGNTIYF. In nucleotides, the CDR3 is TGTGCCTGGAGTAGTGGGAGCGGAAACACCATATATTTT.

The chain carries TRBV7-3 and TRBJ1-1, with D uncertain. The V gene's germline CDR1 is SGHTA and CDR2 FQGTGA. V shed 4 bases and J shed 3 bases, with 9 bases lying between them. This CDR3 has 13 residues. CDR3 nucleotides: TGTGCCAGCAGCTCTGATAGGGACACTGAAGCTTTCTTT. Translation: CASSSDRDTEAFF.

The rearrangement links TRBV10-1 to TRBJ2-5; 10 nucleotides align to TRBD2. V shed 0 bases, J shed 5 bases, and the junction held 6 bases outside the gene matches. Per germline, CDR1 WNHNN and CDR2 SYGVQD (reference sequence). This CDR3 has 16 amino acids. The CDR3 protein is CASSESKPSGGETQYF. The CDR3 bases are TGCGCCAGCAGTGAGTCGAAGCCTAGCGGGGGTGAGACCCAGTACTTC.

The V call is TRBV7-2, the J call TRBJ1-1; TRBD1 aligns across 7 bases. The V gene end was trimmed by 3 bases and the J gene end by 0 bases; junction bases not matched to a gene: 13. The CDR3 extends over 18 amino acids. From germline, CDR1 is SGHTA and CDR2 FQGNSA. CDR3 sequence: CASSLDDRVAVMNTEAFF. CDR3 sequence (DNA): TGTGCCAGCAGCTTGGACGACAGGGTAGCGGTCATGAACACTGAAGCTTTCTTT.

V gene TRBV7-2 combines with J gene TRBJ1-2; perhaps TRBD1 as D (6 bases). V lost 0 bases and J lost 2, with 10 bases in between. Germline CDR1 and CDR2: SGHTA and FQGNSA. The CDR3 totals 15 residues. The CDR3 bases are TGTGCCAGCAGCTTAGCGTCAGGGGCCAACTATGGCTACACCTTC. It is translated as CASSLASGANYGYTF.

Comments on this clone: The junction departs from the called germline gene at one end, perhaps through a read error. The J gene is TRBJ2-3, the V gene TRBV7-8; 9 bases align to TRBD2. The CDR3 is 15 amino acids. Germline loops: CDR1 SGHVS, CDR2 FQNEAQ. The CDR3 DNA sequence: TGTGCCAGCAACCAGCGGGGGGTGAGCACAGATATGCAGTATTTT. It translates to CASNQRGVSTDMQYF.

V and J are TRBV9 and TRBJ2-3; D may correspond to TRBD1 or TRBD2 (5 bases each). This CDR3 is 16 amino acids long. Germline values: CDR1 SGDLS, CDR2 YYNGEE. The ends were cut back, 2 bases at V and 4 bases at J, with 17 bases in the middle. The CDR3 loop is CASSVRGLVLPDTQYF. The CDR3 DNA is TGTGCCAGCAGCGTTCGGGGCCTGGTCCTCCCAGATACGCAGTATTTT.

The chain employs TRBV7-2 and TRBJ2-5; D is uncertain. In germline, CDR1 is SGHTA, CDR2 FQGNSA. Between the trimmed V and J ends, which lost 2 bases and 2 bases, there was a span of 21 bases. CDR3 length: 18 residues. The chain's CDR3 is CASSLRFPRQRQQETQYF. DNA for the CDR3: TGTGCCAGCAGCTTAAGGTTCCCCCGCCAGAGGCAGCAAGAGACCCAGTACTTC.

The V call is TRBV6-5, the J call TRBJ2-2; 9 nucleotides agree with TRBD1. The CDR3 has 15 residues. Trimming took 6 bases from V and 5 from J; bases not matched to a gene: 7. Per the germline V gene, CDR1 is MNHEY and CDR2 is SVGAGI. The chain's CDR3 is CASRAGTGRTGELFF. CDR3 sequence (DNA): TGTGCCAGCAGAGCCGGGACAGGGCGGACCGGGGAGCTGTTTTTT.